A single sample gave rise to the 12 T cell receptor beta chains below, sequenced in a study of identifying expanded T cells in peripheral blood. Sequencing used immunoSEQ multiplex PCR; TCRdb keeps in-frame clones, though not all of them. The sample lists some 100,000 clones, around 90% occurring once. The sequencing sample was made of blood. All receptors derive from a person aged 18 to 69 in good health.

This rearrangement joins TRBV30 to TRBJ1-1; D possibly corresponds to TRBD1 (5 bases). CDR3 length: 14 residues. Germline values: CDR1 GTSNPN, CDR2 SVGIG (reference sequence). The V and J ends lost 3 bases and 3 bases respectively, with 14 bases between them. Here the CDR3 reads CAWRGLLIHTEAFF. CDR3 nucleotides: TGTGCCTGGAGGGGGCTGCTAATACACACTGAAGCTTTCTTT. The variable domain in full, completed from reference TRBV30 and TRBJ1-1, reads SQTIHQWPATLVQPVGSPLSLECTVEGTSNPNLYWYRQAAGRGLQLLFYSVGIGQISSEVPQNLSASRPQDRQFILSSKKLLLSDSGFYLCAWRGLLIHTEAFFGQGTRLTVV.

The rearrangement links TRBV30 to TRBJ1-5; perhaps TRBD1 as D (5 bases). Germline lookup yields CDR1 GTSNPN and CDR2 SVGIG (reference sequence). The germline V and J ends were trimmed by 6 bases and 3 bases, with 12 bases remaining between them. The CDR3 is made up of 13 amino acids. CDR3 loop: CACSTELNQPQHF. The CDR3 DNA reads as TGTGCCTGCTCGACAGAACTCAATCAGCCCCAGCATTTT.

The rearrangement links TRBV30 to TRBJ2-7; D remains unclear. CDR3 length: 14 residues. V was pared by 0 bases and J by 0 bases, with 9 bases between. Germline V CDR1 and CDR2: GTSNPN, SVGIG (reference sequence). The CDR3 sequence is CAWSVGRSSYEQYF. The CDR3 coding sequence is TGTGCCTGGAGTGTGGGTAGGAGCTCCTACGAGCAGTACTTC.

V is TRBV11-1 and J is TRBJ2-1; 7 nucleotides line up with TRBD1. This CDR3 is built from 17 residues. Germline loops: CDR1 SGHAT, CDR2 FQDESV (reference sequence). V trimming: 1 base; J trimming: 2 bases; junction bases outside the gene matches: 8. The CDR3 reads CASSLVGPGGPYNEQFF. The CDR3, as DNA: TGTGCCAGCAGCTTAGTCGGACCAGGGGGACCCTACAATGAGCAGTTCTTC.

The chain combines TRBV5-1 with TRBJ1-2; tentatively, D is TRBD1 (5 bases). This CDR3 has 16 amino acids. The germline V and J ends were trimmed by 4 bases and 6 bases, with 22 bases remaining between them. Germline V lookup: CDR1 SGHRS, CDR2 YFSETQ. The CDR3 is CASSLDLGLSMNGYTF. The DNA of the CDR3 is TGCGCCAGCAGCCTAGACTTGGGACTCTCAATGAATGGCTACACCTTC. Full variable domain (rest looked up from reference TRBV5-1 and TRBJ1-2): KAGVTQTPRYLIKTRGQQVTLSCSPISGHRSVSWYQQTPGQGLQFLFEYFSETQRNKGNFPGRFSGRQFSNSRSEMNVSTLELGDSALYLCASSLDLGLSMNGYTFGSGTRLTVV.

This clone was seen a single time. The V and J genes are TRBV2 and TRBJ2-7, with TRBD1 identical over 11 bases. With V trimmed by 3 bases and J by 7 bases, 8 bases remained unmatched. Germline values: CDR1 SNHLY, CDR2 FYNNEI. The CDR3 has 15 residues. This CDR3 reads CASSDPDRGHWEQYF. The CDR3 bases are TGTGCCAGCAGTGATCCGGACAGGGGGCATTGGGAGCAGTACTTC.

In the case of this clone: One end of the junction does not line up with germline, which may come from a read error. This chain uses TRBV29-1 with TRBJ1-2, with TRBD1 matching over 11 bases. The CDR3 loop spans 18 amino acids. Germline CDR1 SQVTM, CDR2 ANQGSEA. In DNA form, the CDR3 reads TGCCGCGTTGAAAGGATCGGGGGGACAGGGGGGCTTAACTATGGCTACACCTTC. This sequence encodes CRVERIGGTGGLNYGYTF.

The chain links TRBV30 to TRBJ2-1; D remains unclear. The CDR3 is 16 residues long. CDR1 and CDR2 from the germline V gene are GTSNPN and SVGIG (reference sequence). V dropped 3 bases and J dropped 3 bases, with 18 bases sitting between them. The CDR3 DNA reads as TGTGCCTGGAGCCAAAGTGGGCCCGCGTACTACAATGAGCAGTTCTTC. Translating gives CAWSQSGPAYYNEQFF.

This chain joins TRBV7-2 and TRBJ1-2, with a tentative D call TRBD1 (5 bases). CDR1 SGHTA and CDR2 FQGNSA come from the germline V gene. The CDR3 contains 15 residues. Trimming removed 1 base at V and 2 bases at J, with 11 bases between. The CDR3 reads CASSLVGGGNYGYTF. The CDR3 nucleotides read TGTGCCAGCAGCTTAGTTGGCGGGGGGAACTATGGCTACACCTTC.

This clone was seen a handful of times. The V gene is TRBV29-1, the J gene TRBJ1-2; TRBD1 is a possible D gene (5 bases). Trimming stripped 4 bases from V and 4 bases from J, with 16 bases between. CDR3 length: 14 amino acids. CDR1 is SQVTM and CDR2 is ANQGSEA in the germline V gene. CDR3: CSVGDPKVPYGYTF. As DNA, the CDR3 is TGCAGCGTTGGGGACCCCAAGGTTCCCTATGGCTACACCTTC.

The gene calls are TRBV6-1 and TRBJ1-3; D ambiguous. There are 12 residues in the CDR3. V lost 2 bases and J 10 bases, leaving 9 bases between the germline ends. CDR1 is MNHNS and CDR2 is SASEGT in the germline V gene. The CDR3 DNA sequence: TGTGCCAGCAGTGAAAGCCAAGGTACCATATATTTT. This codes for CASSESQGTIYF.

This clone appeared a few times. CDR3 DNA: TGTGCCAGCAGTGTGTTCGGGGATGGCTACACCTTC. Amino acids: CASSVFGDGYTF. The J gene is TRBJ1-2, the V gene TRBV2; D is ambiguous. The germline V gene encodes CDR1 SNHLY and CDR2 FYNNEI. The CDR3 consists of 12 residues. V lost 4 bases and J 6 bases, leaving 9 bases between the germline ends.